This is a list of T cell receptor beta chains from one sample in a study of blood T cell repertoires in COVID-19. TCRdb's copy holds only in-frame clones and misses some; the assay was immunoSEQ multiplex PCR. Of more than 200,000 clones listed, 87% were seen once; the top ten hold under 6.5%. Sequenced input: PBMCs or T cells enriched from blood (not recorded which). The receptors stem from a woman in her twenties or thirties with acute COVID-19. Both conserved end residues are part of each CDR3. Fields, in order: clone size, V gene, J gene, D gene, CDR3 protein, CDR3 DNA. The D gene is left open where the match is weak. Clone size is not always given. Where it is, it says once, few, many or a class for expanded clones.

clone_size: few; v_call: TRBV27; j_call: TRBJ2-7; d_call: TRBD1; cdr3_aa: CASSSGTGVLREQYF; cdr3_nt: TGTGCCAGCAGCTCCGGGACAGGGGTCTTGCGCGAGCAGTACTTC
clone_size: .; v_call: TRBV5-1; j_call: TRBJ1-4; d_call: .; cdr3_aa: CASSPQSSTGEKLFF; cdr3_nt: TGCGCCAGCAGTCCTCAATCTTCCACGGGAGAAAAACTGTTTTTT
clone_size: few; v_call: TRBV27; j_call: TRBJ2-7; d_call: .; cdr3_aa: CASSLTLSYEQYF; cdr3_nt: TGTGCCAGCAGTCTAACGCTCTCCTACGAGCAGTACTTC
clone_size: few; v_call: TRBV21-1; j_call: TRBJ1-2; d_call: .; cdr3_aa: CASKWSPPDRRAVKYGYTF; cdr3_nt: TGTGCCAGCAAGTGGTCCCCCCCCGACCGGAGGGCCGTAAAGTATGGCTACACCTTC
clone_size: .; v_call: TRBV18; j_call: TRBJ1-2; d_call: .; cdr3_aa: CASSPSSPGSGYTF; cdr3_nt: TGTGCCAGCTCACCATCGTCGCCAGGCTCTGGCTACACCTTC
clone_size: .; v_call: TRBV9; j_call: TRBJ1-3; d_call: .; cdr3_aa: CASSVQGNSAGNTIYF; cdr3_nt: TGTGCCAGCAGCGTACAGGGTAACTCGGCCGGAAACACCATATATTTT
clone_size: .; v_call: TRBV18; j_call: TRBJ2-1; d_call: TRBD2; cdr3_aa: CASSPSRADSPGGEQFF; cdr3_nt: TGTGCCAGCTCACCGTCTCGGGCCGACTCCCCGGGGGGTGAGCAGTTCTTC
clone_size: .; v_call: TRBV11-2; j_call: TRBJ2-1; d_call: .; cdr3_aa: CASSLSAGYNEQFF; cdr3_nt: TGTGCCAGCAGCTTATCGGCGGGCTACAATGAGCAGTTCTTC
clone_size: .; v_call: TRBV7-9; j_call: TRBJ2-5; d_call: .; cdr3_aa: CASSPSSGETQYF; cdr3_nt: TGTGCCAGCAGCCCCTCGTCGGGGGAGACCCAGTACTTC
clone_size: .; v_call: TRBV7-2; j_call: TRBJ2-3; d_call: .; cdr3_aa: CASSAGSTDTQYF; cdr3_nt: TGTGCCAGCAGCGCGGGAAGCACAGATACGCAGTATTTT
clone_size: .; v_call: TRBV25-1; j_call: TRBJ2-7; d_call: TRBD1; cdr3_aa: CASSERTGIPYEQYF; cdr3_nt: TGTGCCAGCAGCGAGCGGACAGGGATCCCCTACGAGCAGTACTTC
clone_size: .; v_call: TRBV24-1; j_call: TRBJ2-1; d_call: .; cdr3_aa: CATSDRGKYNEQFF; cdr3_nt: TGTGCCACCAGTGACCGGGGGAAATACAATGAGCAGTTCTTC
clone_size: once; v_call: TRBV13; j_call: TRBJ1-6; d_call: .; cdr3_aa: CASSLGLARGYNSPLHF; cdr3_nt: TGTGCCAGCAGCTTAGGGCTCGCCAGGGGATATAATTCACCCCTCCACTTT
clone_size: .; v_call: TRBV9; j_call: TRBJ2-1; d_call: TRBD2; cdr3_aa: CASSGGLAGNNEQFF; cdr3_nt: TGTGCCAGCAGCGGAGGACTAGCGGGGAACAATGAGCAGTTCTTC
clone_size: .; v_call: TRBV24-1; j_call: TRBJ1-5; d_call: TRBD1; cdr3_aa: CATSETGTGNQPQHF; cdr3_nt: TGTGCCACCAGTGAAACAGGGACAGGGAATCAGCCCCAGCATTTT
clone_size: .; v_call: TRBV24-1; j_call: TRBJ1-2; d_call: .; cdr3_aa: CATSDPGSYGYTF; cdr3_nt: TGTGCCACCAGTGATCCCGGGAGCTATGGCTACACCTTC
clone_size: .; v_call: TRBV28; j_call: TRBJ1-5; d_call: TRBD1; cdr3_aa: CASNHRDRVYQPQHF; cdr3_nt: TGTGCCAGCAACCACCGGGACAGGGTTTATCAGCCCCAGCATTTT
clone_size: .; v_call: TRBV6-5; j_call: TRBJ2-1; d_call: TRBD2; cdr3_aa: CASSPSGLAYNEQFF; cdr3_nt: TGTGCCAGCAGCCCATCCGGACTAGCCTACAATGAGCAGTTCTTC
clone_size: .; v_call: TRBV11-3; j_call: TRBJ2-5; d_call: .; cdr3_aa: CASSGYRGQRQETQYF; cdr3_nt: TGTGCCAGCAGCGGCTACCGCGGGCAGCGCCAAGAGACCCAGTACTTC
clone_size: .; v_call: TRBV29-1; j_call: TRBJ1-2; d_call: TRBD1; cdr3_aa: CSARDSVYGYTF; cdr3_nt: TGCAGCGCCCGGGACAGTGTCTATGGCTACACCTTC
clone_size: .; v_call: TRBV9; j_call: TRBJ1-1; d_call: .; cdr3_aa: CASSPPVYGFF; cdr3_nt: TGTGCCAGCTCCCCGCCGGTATATGGTTTCTTT
clone_size: .; v_call: TRBV11-2; j_call: TRBJ2-5; d_call: TRBD2; cdr3_aa: CASSLISGTVGTQYF; cdr3_nt: TGTGCCAGCAGCTTAATCAGCGGGACCGTCGGGACCCAGTACTTC
clone_size: .; v_call: TRBV30; j_call: TRBJ1-4; d_call: .; cdr3_aa: CAWNRETNEKLFF; cdr3_nt: TGTGCCTGGAACCGGGAGACTAATGAAAAACTGTTTTTT
clone_size: .; v_call: TRBV19; j_call: TRBJ2-1; d_call: TRBD2; cdr3_aa: CASSTSSGRVDNNEQFF; cdr3_nt: TGTGCCAGTAGTACTTCTAGCGGGAGGGTCGATAACAATGAGCAGTTCTTC
clone_size: .; v_call: TRBV6-5; j_call: TRBJ1-1; d_call: TRBD1; cdr3_aa: CASSRQGLDTEAFF; cdr3_nt: TGTGCCAGCAGTAGACAGGGTTTGGACACTGAAGCTTTCTTT
clone_size: .; v_call: TRBV25-1; j_call: TRBJ1-5; d_call: .; cdr3_aa: CASSPQGGPNQPQHF; cdr3_nt: TGTGCCAGCAGTCCGCAGGGAGGGCCCAATCAGCCCCAGCATTTT
clone_size: once; v_call: TRBV25-1; j_call: TRBJ1-6; d_call: TRBD1; cdr3_aa: CASSQQGAGGHSPLHF; cdr3_nt: TGTGCCAGCAGCCAACAGGGGGCGGGCGGACATTCACCCCTCCACTTT
clone_size: .; v_call: TRBV5-1; j_call: TRBJ2-7; d_call: .; cdr3_aa: CASSLDGAYEQYF; cdr3_nt: TGCGCCAGCAGCTTGGACGGGGCCTACGAGCAGTACTTC
clone_size: .; v_call: TRBV7-2; j_call: TRBJ2-7; d_call: TRBD2; cdr3_aa: CASSSGLAAGEQYF; cdr3_nt: TGTGCCAGCAGCTCGGGACTAGCGGCGGGAGAGCAGTACTTC